This T cell receptor beta chain was sequenced in a study of control samples from healthy donors and cancer patients. J lost 4 bases, V lost 7 bases, and 7 bases had no gene match. CDR1 and CDR2 from the germline V gene are MNHNY and SVGAGI (reference sequence). The CDR3 covers 14 residues. Repertoires were generated with immunoSEQ multiplex PCR, while TCRdb's copy carries only in-frame clones and drops some. The table shows 98,000 or so clones, with about 80% occurring only once. The TCR sequence derives from a woman aged 30 to 39 in good health. Input material: blood. V and J are TRBV6-6 and TRBJ2-5, with 9 nucleotides matching TRBD2. The CDR3 reads CASTQAGGGETQYF. The CDR3 DNA reads as TGTGCCAGCACCCAAGCGGGGGGCGGAGAGACCCAGTACTTC.